The sequence of this T cell receptor (beta chain) was determined in a study of Graves' ophthalmopathy and Graves' hyperthyroidism listed by TCRdb under 2018. Regarding the study in general: Peripheral blood was collected before any treatment was given, at the time of initial diagnosis. TCR beta repertoire signatures were used to distinguish Graves' ophthalmopathy from Graves' hyperthyroidism and to predict progression to ophthalmopathy. In total, over 130 blood samples were TCR-sequenced: some 43 ophthalmopathy, some 80 hyperthyroidism and approximately 17 hyperthyroidism-to-ophthalmopathy patients. To explore V-J signatures distinguishing ophthalmopathy from hyperthyroidism, a discovery set of about a hundred patients (fewer than 45 ophthalmopathy, roughly 55 stable hyperthyroidism) was enrolled. For independent validation, a separate cohort was made up of 18 to 20 hyperthyroidism patients plus 17 patients who later progressed from hyperthyroidism to ophthalmopathy. T-cell repertoires of thyroid tissue and blood were compared in 5 or 6 hyperthyroidism patients. After sampling, hyperthyroidism patients received methimazole starting at 30 mg daily, and ophthalmopathy patients received high-dose intravenous methylprednisolone. The roughly 94 discovery patients were randomly split 7:3 into training and test sets.

Stable hyperthyroidism was defined as no progression to ophthalmopathy within 18 months of follow-up. Hyperthyroidism patients were newly diagnosed, with disease duration under 2 months, and aged 18 to 65 years. Patients with other autoimmune diseases, uncontrolled infections, pregnancy or lactation were excluded. Diagnosis relied on clinical symptoms, serum thyroxine, TRAb, thyroid ultrasound and orbital computed tomography. PBMCs were isolated from about 9 ml of fresh peripheral blood by Ficoll-Paque density gradient centrifugation. Total RNA was extracted using Trizol reagent, and RNA quality was checked on an Agilent 2100 Bioanalyzer. This clonotype was detected many times. What antigen it recognizes has not been identified. No base quality information exists; no much larger clone differs at one position. Overall results and qualifications from the work: The 13-signature model separated ophthalmopathy from stable hyperthyroidism with about 86% sensitivity and 81% to 82% specificity in cross-validation, and 80%/75% in the test set. Most expanded thyroid clonotypes with a frequency above 0.001 also appeared in blood, which suggests that blood repertoires may reflect the immune response in the thyroid. In validation, the model predicted ophthalmopathy progression with 55% to 71% sensitivity and 72.22% specificity; approximately 12 predicted patients were CT-confirmed with GO in a median of around 6 months. No statistical method was used to set the sample size in advance, and the investigators knew which group each participant was assigned to.

TCR beta CDR3 regions were amplified from RNA transcripts for repertoire sequencing. HTBI primers and the Qiagen OneStep RT-PCR kit were used in a first-round RT-PCR, which was followed by a second-round multiplex PCR, size selection and purification. Libraries were sequenced on an Illumina HiSeq2000 using paired-end 100 bp reads. The authors' pipeline ran thus. Reads were processed with SOAPnuke, discarding reads with adapters, uncalled bases, mean Phred below 15, or no exact constant-primer or identifier match. COPE v1.2.5 was used to merge high-quality paired reads. Unique nucleotide sequences were defined as clonotypes and aligned to IMGT TRB V, D and J references using MiTCR v1.1. The analysis was limited to V-J combinations with a frequency above 0.0001, which together covered over 99% of the repertoires. A TCR clonal expansion and chaos score per V-J combination was defined as the ratio of F50 clonal expansion to chaos observed in the TCRdist matrix. Welch's t-statistics and random forest were used to reduce features to about 14 V-J combinations, which were fed into a naive Bayes classifier. The similarity between thyroid and blood repertoires was quantified using the Morisita-Horn index. The raw public data were reprocessed by TCRdb itself: fastp quality trimming at Q25, MiXCR clonotype calling, in-frame beta chains only. Records with the same CDR3 protein are collapsed into one entry carrying the most frequent genes and DNA. The V and J calls shown here were made by TCRdb, not taken from the authors' results. Present in this sample are hundreds of thousands of distinct CDR3 sequences, around 21% of which were seen just once. The ten largest account for roughly 3.2% of the sample.

Sequencing was performed on peripheral blood. This receptor was taken from a woman in her late teens or twenties with stable Graves' hyperthyroidism. Donor details come from another sample of the same person, matched by shared clones.

This receptor carries the CDR3 CASSPTRQGGVYEQYF. The DNA sequence is as follows: TGTGCCAGCAGCCCTACCCGACAGGGAGGCGTCTACGAGCAGTACTTC. The sequence links TRBV7-9 to TRBJ2-7; the D gene is perhaps TRBD1, from 7 matching bases. The CDR3 has 16 amino acids, counting the end cysteine and phenylalanine. The entry retains the CDR3 DNA only, 48 bases that are in frame from base 1. The germline V gene (reference sequence) specifies SEHNR as CDR1 and FQNEAQ as CDR2. V loses 5 bases of germline sequence and J loses 3 bases, and the interval between the two ends is 20 bases.